The T cell receptor (beta chain) described here comes from a study of cytomegalovirus exposure and HLA in healthy donors. The CDR3 is made up of 20 amino acids. Germline CDR1 and CDR2: SGHNT and YENEEA. After removal of 0 bases from V and 1 base from J, the junction contained 17 bases not matched to a gene. Of note for this clone: What it binds is unknown.

The PCR made use of 60 Vbeta and 13 Jbeta primers. The repertoire was sequenced with immunoSEQ multiplex PCR; TCRdb's copy has only in-frame clones and lacks some. The repertoire includes hundreds of thousands of clones, approximately 68% of them detected once, and 1.8% sits in the top ten. Overall study results and limits: Several of the most significant clusters appeared, in a later analysis, to be linked to common viral pathogens.

Sample: PBMCs. The chain links TRBV11-3 to TRBJ2-7; 8 bases are shared with TRBD2. The clonotype was recovered from a woman aged 25 to 39 in good health and CMV-seronegative. The CDR3 sequence is CASSLDFDRIRREASYEQYF. The CDR3 DNA reads as TGTGCCAGCAGCTTAGATTTCGATAGGATAAGGCGGGAGGCTTCCTACGAGCAGTACTTC.